The 21 T cell receptor beta chains below all came from one sample that was sequenced in a study of shared clonotypes between healthy human individuals. Clones were sequenced by immunoSEQ multiplex PCR, and TCRdb holds only the in-frame ones, with some missing. The sample includes approximately 640,000 clones, roughly 70% of them seen just once. The sample was memory CD4+ T cells sorted from blood. The subset denotes: CD45RA-negative fraction. All receptors derive from a woman aged 30 to 39 in good health.

The chain links TRBV11-3 to TRBJ2-5; D remains unclear. The CDR3 has 15 amino acids. The germline gives CDR1 SGHNT, CDR2 YENEEA. V lost 1 base to trimming and J lost 3 bases, with 12 bases between them. CDR3 region: CASSLVGGVEETQYF. The DNA for the CDR3 is TGTGCCAGCAGCTTAGTAGGCGGCGTTGAAGAGACCCAGTACTTC.

This chain connects TRBV5-6 to TRBJ1-2, with 8 bases aligning to TRBD1. This CDR3 region has 13 residues. Germline CDR1 reads SGHDT; CDR2 reads YYEEEE. V lost 0 bases, J lost 8 bases, and 3 bases stayed unmatched. The CDR3 loop is CASSLEQGEGYTF. CDR3 coding DNA: TGTGCCAGCAGCTTGGAACAGGGGGAAGGCTACACCTTC.

The gene calls are TRBV27 and TRBJ1-1; the D gene is possibly TRBD1 (6 bases). The CDR3 has 11 residues. Trimming removed 8 bases at V and 7 bases at J, with 11 bases between. Germline CDR1 MNHEY, CDR2 SMNVEV (reference sequence). CDR3: CASHTGFEAFF. For the CDR3, the DNA is TGTGCCAGCCACACAGGGTTTGAAGCTTTCTTT.

The chain has TRBV18 and TRBJ2-6; 10 bases align to TRBD2. CDR3 length: 17 amino acids. The germline V gene encodes CDR1 KGHSH and CDR2 LQKENI. The ends lost 1 base at V and 4 bases at J; junction bases unmatched: 4. CDR3 sequence (DNA): TGTGCCAGCTCACCACTAGCGGGAGGTCTGGGGGCCAACGTCCTGACTTTC. Amino acids: CASSPLAGGLGANVLTF.

The chain links TRBV2 to TRBJ2-7; possible D gene TRBD1, 5 bases. The CDR3 totals 14 residues. Germline values: CDR1 SNHLY, CDR2 FYNNEI. The germline V and J ends were trimmed by 6 bases and 0 bases, with 12 bases remaining between them. The CDR3 coding sequence is TGTGCCAGCAGCGGCACACAGGTCTCCTACGAGCAGTACTTC. It encodes CASSGTQVSYEQYF.

V and J are TRBV7-9 and TRBJ1-5, with D unresolved. V was pared by 1 base and J by 2 bases, with 15 bases between. The CDR3 consists of 17 residues. CDR1 SEHNR and CDR2 FQNEAQ come from the germline V gene (reference sequence). The CDR3 reads CASSLVSGQSGNQPQHF. The CDR3, as DNA: TGTGCCAGCAGCTTAGTGAGTGGGCAAAGTGGCAATCAGCCCCAGCATTTT.

This clone has just one count. Since a much larger clone is just one base distant, this may be a read error. The chain employs TRBV25-1 and TRBJ2-3; 10 bases fit TRBD2. The CDR3 is made up of 13 amino acids. The V gene end was trimmed by 5 bases and the J gene end by 5 bases; junction bases not matched to a gene: 1. Germline assignment: CDR1 MGHDK and CDR2 SYGVNS. The CDR3 loop reads CASSRLAGDTQYF. As DNA, the CDR3 is TGTGCCAGCAGTAGACTAGCGGGAGATACGCAGTATTTT.

The chain recombines TRBV5-1 with TRBJ2-2; 8 positions agree with TRBD2. CDR1 is SGHRS and CDR2 is YFSETQ in the germline V gene. The junction had 3 bases not matched to a gene; V was cut back by 0 bases and J by 2 bases. The CDR3 has 16 amino acids. CDR3 sequence reads: CASSLDGRANTGELFF. The CDR3 DNA is TGCGCCAGCAGCTTGGACGGGAGGGCCAACACCGGGGAGCTGTTTTTT. Full variable domain (outside the CDR3, taken from reference TRBV5-1 and TRBJ2-2): KAGVTQTPRYLIKTRGQQVTLSCSPISGHRSVSWYQQTPGQGLQFLFEYFSETQRNKGNFPGRFSGRQFSNSRSEMNVSTLELGDSALYLCASSLDGRANTGELFFGEGSRLTVL.

With regard to this clone: Distinct nucleotide sequences in the sample also encode this CDR3. CDR3 DNA: TGTGCCTGGAGTGGAGGGGGAAGCTCCTACGAGCAGTACTTC. The encoded protein is CAWSGGGSSYEQYF. The chain couples TRBV30 to TRBJ2-7; D possibly corresponds to TRBD1 (6 bases). This CDR3 has 14 amino acids. The V gene lost 1 base and the J gene lost 0 bases, with 10 bases spanning the gap. Germline values: CDR1 GTSNPN, CDR2 SVGIG (reference sequence).

In DNA form, the CDR3 reads TGCGCCAGAAGACATTCAGAGAACACCGGGGAGCTGTTTTTT. This encodes CARRHSENTGELFF. The gene calls are TRBV10-1 and TRBJ2-2; no reliable D call. Per germline, CDR1 WNHNN and CDR2 SYGVQD (reference sequence). V was pared by 9 bases and J by 1 base, with 12 bases between. The CDR3 covers 14 residues.

The V gene is TRBV5-1, the J gene TRBJ2-1, with 12 bases matching TRBD2. This CDR3 contains 15 residues. Per germline, CDR1 SGHRS and CDR2 YFSETQ. J gave up 5 bases and V 4 bases, and 4 bases lay outside the gene matches. The CDR3 spells CASSIGLAGNNEQFF. For the CDR3, the DNA is TGCGCCAGCAGCATAGGACTAGCGGGGAACAATGAGCAGTTCTTC.

V is TRBV6-1 and J is TRBJ2-1, with 10 bases matching TRBD2. Germline V lookup: CDR1 MNHNS, CDR2 SASEGT. The CDR3 consists of 15 residues. J gave up 9 bases and V 2 bases, and 7 bases lay outside the gene matches. The CDR3 region has the DNA TGTGCCAGCAGTGAATGGCTAGCGGGAGAGGGTGAGCAGTTCTTC. Protein sequence: CASSEWLAGEGEQFF.

The V and J genes are TRBV7-9 and TRBJ2-7, with 14 positions matching TRBD2. CDR1 is SEHNR, CDR2 FQNEAQ, per germline (reference sequence). V lost 5 bases and J lost 3; bases outside the gene matches: 3. CDR3 length: 15 amino acids. The CDR3 reads CASSQGLAGVYEQYF. The CDR3 nucleotides read TGTGCCAGCAGCCAGGGACTAGCGGGAGTCTACGAGCAGTACTTC.

This clone was picked up one time. J is TRBJ2-1 and V is TRBV5-1; D gene unclear. Between the trimmed V and J ends, which lost 4 bases and 0 bases, there was a span of 20 bases. CDR1 SGHRS and CDR2 YFSETQ come from the germline V gene. This CDR3 is 18 amino acids long. The chain's CDR3 is CASSQDIATRSSYNEQFF. The DNA of the CDR3 is TGCGCCAGCAGCCAGGATATCGCTACCCGCAGCTCCTACAATGAGCAGTTCTTC. The full variable domain, with the rest looked up from reference TRBV5-1 and TRBJ2-1, is KAGVTQTPRYLIKTRGQQVTLSCSPISGHRSVSWYQQTPGQGLQFLFEYFSETQRNKGNFPGRFSGRQFSNSRSEMNVSTLELGDSALYLCASSQDIATRSSYNEQFFGPGTRLTVL.

Details on this clone: Other DNA sequences from this sample encode an identical CDR3 as well. The gene calls are TRBV28 and TRBJ2-7; D remains unclear. Germline CDR1 is MDHEN and CDR2 is SYDVKM. This CDR3 has 11 residues. Trimming removed 4 bases at V and 3 bases at J, with 4 bases between. CDR3 protein: CASSSYYEQYF. The CDR3 DNA sequence: TGTGCCAGCAGTTCCTACTACGAGCAGTACTTC.

A word on this clone: A much larger clone lies a single base off, so this may be a read error. Different DNA sequences within this sample yield the same CDR3. The chain combines TRBV5-1 with TRBJ2-3; D not resolved. The CDR3 runs 14 residues. V was pared by 0 bases and J by 2 bases, with 7 bases between. Per germline, CDR1 SGHRS and CDR2 YFSETQ. The CDR3 DNA follows: TGCGCCAGCAGCTTGGAACAGATCACAGATACGCAGTATTTT. Encoded protein: CASSLEQITDTQYF.

This chain connects TRBV7-9 to TRBJ2-7; no definite D call. Looked up from germline, CDR1 is SEHNR and CDR2 is FQNEAQ (reference sequence). The CDR3 sequence is 13 residues long. V shed 0 bases and J shed 6 bases, with 9 bases lying between them. The CDR3 region is CASSLATDPEQYF. The CDR3 DNA follows: TGTGCCAGCAGCTTAGCTACAGACCCCGAGCAGTACTTC.

Points on this clone: This specimen includes other DNA sequences encoding the same CDR3. The rearrangement uses TRBV19 and TRBJ1-5, with 7 bases matching TRBD1. Germline trimming cut 9 bases from V and 2 bases from J; bases unmatched to any gene: 7. This CDR3 has 14 amino acids. Germline V CDR1 and CDR2: LNHDA, SQIVND (reference sequence). The CDR3 DNA is TGTGCCAGCTCGCGACAGGGCGGCAATCAGCCCCAGCATTTT. Residues: CASSRQGGNQPQHF.

The gene calls are TRBV18 and TRBJ2-6; D uncertain. V was pared by 11 bases and J by 4 bases, with 15 bases between. Germline lookup yields CDR1 KGHSH and CDR2 LQKENI. The CDR3 has 14 residues. CDR3 sequence (DNA): TGTGCCGGAAGTGGAGCTCTGGGGGCCAACGTCCTGACTTTC. Its protein product is CAGSGALGANVLTF.

This clone was observed a single time. The sample contains more than one DNA sequence encoding this CDR3. The chain is built from TRBV20-1 and TRBJ2-7; no clear D gene. Germline CDR1 is DFQATT and CDR2 is SNEGSKA (reference sequence). V dropped 3 bases and J dropped 3 bases, with 6 bases sitting between them. The CDR3 loop spans 11 amino acids. The CDR3 DNA sequence: TGCAGTGCTAGGGGCGACTACGAGCAGTACTTC. It encodes CSARGDYEQYF.

This clone was seen only a few times. Here the CDR3 DNA reads TGTGCCAGCAGTACCCCCCTAGCGGGGACCTACAATGAGCAGTTCTTC. It translates to CASSTPLAGTYNEQFF. The chain employs TRBV27 and TRBJ2-1, with 9 bases matching TRBD2. Looked up from germline, CDR1 is MNHEY and CDR2 is SMNVEV (reference sequence). There are 16 residues in the CDR3. Unmatched junction bases numbered 7, after V lost 5 bases and J lost 2 bases.